This T cell receptor beta chain was sequenced in a study of neurological immune-mediated disorders. Trimming removed 10 bases from V and 2 bases from J, with 12 bases in between. Germline V gives CDR1 MNHEY, CDR2 SMNVEV (reference sequence). The CDR3 runs 14 residues. Study-wide points: Phylogenetic analysis grouped 18 of 34 multiple sclerosis patients' repertoires together, suggesting a possible repertoire signature.

This clonotype has at least ten counts. Its antigen is currently unknown. TCRdb called the 5' RACE reads again in MiXCR, with one record for every CDR3 protein. The sample consists of about 62,000 distinct CDR3 sequences, less than 6% of them appearing once. The source material was PBMCs. The chain couples TRBV27 to TRBJ2-6, with unresolved D. The sequence derives from a woman aged 50 to 60 with multiple sclerosis. CDR3 DNA sequence: TGTGCCATCGCTCGCCGGGCTGGGGCCAACGTCCTGACTTTC. Translated: CAIARRAGANVLTF.